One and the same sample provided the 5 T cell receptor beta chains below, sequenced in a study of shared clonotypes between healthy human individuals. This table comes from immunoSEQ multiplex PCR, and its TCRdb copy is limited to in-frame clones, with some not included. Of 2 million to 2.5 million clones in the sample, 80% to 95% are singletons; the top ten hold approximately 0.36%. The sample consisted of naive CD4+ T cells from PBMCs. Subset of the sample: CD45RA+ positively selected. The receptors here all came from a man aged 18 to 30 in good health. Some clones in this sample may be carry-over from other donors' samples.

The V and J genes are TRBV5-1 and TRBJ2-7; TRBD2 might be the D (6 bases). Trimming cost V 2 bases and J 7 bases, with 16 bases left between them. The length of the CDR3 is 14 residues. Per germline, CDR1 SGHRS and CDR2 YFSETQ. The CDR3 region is CASSFGGAREEQYF. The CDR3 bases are TGCGCCAGCAGCTTTGGAGGGGCACGTGAGGAGCAGTACTTC.

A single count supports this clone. The CDR3 protein is CASSFGRGKVGTIYF. The DNA for the CDR3 is TGTGCCAGCAGTTTTGGTAGGGGGAAGGTCGGCACCATATATTTT. The rearrangement links TRBV27 to TRBJ1-3; D is possibly TRBD1 (6 bases). Per the germline V gene, CDR1 is MNHEY and CDR2 is SMNVEV (reference sequence). V lost 3 bases, J lost 9 bases, and 18 bases lay in between. The CDR3 contains 15 residues.

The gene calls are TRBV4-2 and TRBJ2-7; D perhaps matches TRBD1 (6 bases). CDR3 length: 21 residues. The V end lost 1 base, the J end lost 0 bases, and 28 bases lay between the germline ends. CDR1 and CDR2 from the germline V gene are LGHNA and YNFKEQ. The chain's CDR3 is CASSQVYFSGTSNLGSYEQYF. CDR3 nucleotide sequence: TGTGCCAGCAGCCAAGTTTACTTCTCCGGGACATCCAACCTGGGCTCCTACGAGCAGTACTTC.

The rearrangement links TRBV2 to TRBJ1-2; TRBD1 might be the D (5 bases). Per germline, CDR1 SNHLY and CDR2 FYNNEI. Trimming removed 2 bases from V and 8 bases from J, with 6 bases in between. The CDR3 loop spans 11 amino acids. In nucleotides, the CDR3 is TGTGCCAGCAGTGAATGGGGCGGCTACACCTTC. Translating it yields CASSEWGGYTF.

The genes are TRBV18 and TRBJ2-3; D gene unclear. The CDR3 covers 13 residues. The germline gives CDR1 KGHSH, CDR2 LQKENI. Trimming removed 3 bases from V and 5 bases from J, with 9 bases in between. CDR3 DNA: TGTGCCAGCTCACCGATTTACAGAGATACGCAGTATTTT. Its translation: CASSPIYRDTQYF.